The clone carrying this T cell receptor (beta chain) showed up just once. Its antigen is not identified. The data were obtained in a study of graft-versus-host responses after intestinal transplantation. Whole-study context: Recipients obtained multivisceral, liver-intestinal, or isolated intestinal transplants. For about three years after anti-thymocyte globulin induction, all recipients took tacrolimus and steroids. General study results and limits: Investigators detected GvH clones in recipient marrow, with some emerging earlier in ileum or blood.

The protocol was immunoSEQ multiplex PCR, while the TCRdb copy is restricted to in-frame clones and leaves out a portion. The table includes 130,000 to 150,000 clones, 92% detected once. CDR3 length: 14 amino acids. The germline gives CDR1 SGDLS, CDR2 YYNGEE. V lost 4 bases to trimming and J lost 5 bases, with 16 bases between them. The TCR comes from a human donor who received an intestinal transplant. The specimen comprised unstimulated CD4+ T cells sorted from spleen or lymph node cells, sampled before intestinal transplant. The V and J genes are TRBV9 and TRBJ2-7; D is perhaps TRBD2 (5 bases). The CDR3 coding sequence is TGTGCCAGCAGCCCCCGCAGGTCGGGGAACGAGCAGTACTTC. Its translation: CASSPRRSGNEQYF.